This entry lists 6 T cell receptor beta chains sequenced from one sample in a study of shared clonotypes between healthy human individuals. Libraries were prepared by immunoSEQ multiplex PCR; TCRdb keeps only in-frame clonotypes and omits some of them. The profile shows roughly 680,000 clones, 72% of them singletons. Specimen: memory CD4+ T cells sorted from blood. The subset is: CD45RA-negative fraction. The source is a woman younger than 45 in good health.

Concerning this clone itself: In the same sample, other DNA sequences code for this CDR3. The genes are TRBV5-1 and TRBJ1-3; D is undetermined. The CDR3 runs 14 residues. Germline V gene data show CDR1 as SGHRS and CDR2 as YFSETQ. The V gene lost 4 bases and the J gene lost 0 bases, with 8 bases spanning the gap. The CDR3 here is CASSPGTSGNTIYF. In DNA form, the CDR3 reads TGCGCCAGCAGCCCTGGAACCTCTGGAAACACCATATATTTT.

The rearrangement uses TRBV28 and TRBJ1-2; 7 positions agree with TRBD1. This CDR3 contains 14 residues. Germline V gene sequence: CDR1 MDHEN, CDR2 SYDVKM. With V trimmed by 7 bases and J by 5 bases, 10 bases remained unmatched. CDR3 in amino acids: CASIQGQQWYGYTF. Written as DNA, the CDR3 is TGTGCCAGCATCCAGGGACAGCAATGGTATGGCTACACCTTC.

As for this clone: In the same sample, other DNA sequences code for this CDR3. This chain connects TRBV30 to TRBJ1-5; D is undetermined. Germline assignment: CDR1 GTSNPN and CDR2 SVGIG (reference sequence). This CDR3 comprises 13 residues. Trimming stripped 0 bases from V and 5 bases from J, with 8 bases between. The CDR3 DNA sequence: TGTGCCTGGAGTGTGGCAGGAGATCAGCCCCAGCATTTT. This encodes CAWSVAGDQPQHF.

A single count supports this clone. This may be a read error, as it is one base from a much larger clone. The chain couples TRBV7-7 to TRBJ2-2; D uncertain. CDR1 is SSHAT and CDR2 is FNYEAQ in the germline V gene (reference sequence). There are 12 residues in the CDR3. V was clipped by 4 bases and J by 0 bases, with 0 bases between them. DNA of the CDR3: TGTGCCAGCAGCTCGAACACCGGGGAGCTGTTTTTT. Its protein product is CASSSNTGELFF. The entire variable domain, with the rest obtained from reference TRBV7-7 and TRBJ2-2, is as follows: GAGVSQSPRYKVTKRGQDVTLRCDPISSHATLYWYQQALGQGPEFLTYFNYEAQPDKSGLPSDRFSAERPEGSISTLTIQRTEQRDSAMYRCASSSNTGELFFGEGSRLTVL.

J is TRBJ2-2 and V is TRBV28, with D uncertain. Trimming removed 4 bases from V and 4 bases from J, with 10 bases in between. Germline V gene data show CDR1 as MDHEN and CDR2 as SYDVKM. CDR3 size: 14 residues. CDR3 sequence: CASSWGLGTGELFF. The CDR3 DNA follows: TGTGCCAGCAGTTGGGGTTTGGGCACCGGGGAGCTGTTTTTT. Together with reference TRBV28 and TRBJ2-2, the CDR3 gives the full variable domain: DVKVTQSSRYLVKRTGEKVFLECVQDMDHENMFWYRQDPGLGLRLIYFSYDVKMKEKGDIPEGYSVSREKKERFSLILESASTNQTSMYLCASSWGLGTGELFFGEGSRLTVL.

In its sample, this clone was seen a few times. This chain uses TRBV5-8 with TRBJ1-5; 7 bases agree with TRBD1. The CDR3 runs 15 residues. V was pared by 0 bases and J by 6 bases, with 6 bases of the junction left unmatched. Germline-derived CDR1 and CDR2 are SGHTS and YDEGEE. The CDR3 reads CASSLVKQGTQPQHF. The CDR3 bases are TGTGCCAGCAGCTTGGTAAAACAGGGGACTCAGCCCCAGCATTTT.